This TCR beta chain was captured by sequencing in a study of shared clonotypes between healthy human individuals. The repertoire was sequenced with immunoSEQ multiplex PCR; TCRdb's copy has only in-frame clones and lacks some. The sample records about a million clones, around 75% being singletons. Per germline, CDR1 MDHEN and CDR2 SYDVKM. This CDR3 is built from 17 residues. V gave up 2 bases and J gave up 8 bases, with 24 bases separating them. The sequence came from a man younger than 30 in good health. Material for sequencing was memory CD4+ T cells sorted from blood. Specified subset: CD45RA-negative fraction. V usage is TRBV28 and J usage is TRBJ1-2, with a possible D match to TRBD1 (5 bases). The CDR3 protein is CASSLGAGAPTMRGYTF. The CDR3 bases are TGTGCCAGCAGTTTAGGGGCAGGCGCCCCCACTATGAGGGGCTACACCTTC.